This TCR beta chain was captured by sequencing in a study of T cell responses to AZD1222 COVID-19 vaccine. The repertoire was sequenced with immunoSEQ multiplex PCR; TCRdb's copy has only in-frame clones and lacks some. This sample has 50,000 or so clones; about 87% occur once, and the top ten carry over 12%. Germline V gene sequence: CDR1 GTSNPN, CDR2 SVGIG (reference sequence). CDR3 size: 14 residues. Trimming pared 4 bases from V and 0 bases from J, leaving 9 bases between. The input for sequencing was peripheral blood, taken on day 0 of AZD1222 vaccination. The receptor was derived from an adult in good health. The chain links TRBV30 to TRBJ2-2; possibly TRBD1 for D (5 bases). CDR3: CAWNRGPNTGELFF. The CDR3 nucleotides read TGTGCCTGGAATAGGGGTCCGAACACCGGGGAGCTGTTTTTT.